What follows is one TCR beta chain and its context. Its antigen is unknown. These data belong to a study of Graves' ophthalmopathy and Graves' hyperthyroidism. Looking at the study overall: Specimen type is peripheral blood, obtained at initial diagnosis before any treatment. Overall study results and limits: Blood also carried most expanded thyroid clonotypes exceeding 0.001 frequency.

Germline-derived CDR1 and CDR2 are GTSNPN and SVGIG (reference sequence). V was clipped by 3 bases and J by 10 bases, with 12 bases between them. This CDR3 has 11 amino acids. RNA transcripts yielded amplified TCR beta CDR3 regions. RT-PCR with HTBI primers came first, then second-round multiplex PCR. TCRdb passed the multiplex PCR reads through MiXCR, listing each CDR3 protein once. Of about 370,000 distinct CDR3 sequences in the sample, 15% to 20% are singletons; the top ten hold 1.6%. The source of this sequence is a woman aged 18-30 years with Graves' ophthalmopathy. The chain has TRBV30 and TRBJ1-1; D perhaps matches TRBD1 (5 bases). Sequencing was carried out using peripheral blood. This chain's CDR3 is CAWSEGTGAFF. In DNA, the CDR3 is TGTGCCTGGAGCGAAGGGACGGGAGCTTTCTTT.